Listed below are T cell receptor beta chains from one sample, sequenced in a study of shared clonotypes between healthy human individuals. The assay was immunoSEQ multiplex PCR, and TCRdb's table has in-frame clones only and misses some. The table includes around 370,000 clones, 96% detected once. Material: memory CD8+ T cells sorted from blood. Receptors were obtained from a man aged 25-45 years in good health. Each CDR3 is given with its conserved first and last residue.

v_call	j_call	cdr3_aa
TRBV25-1	TRBJ2-1	CASSGTFSYNEQFF
TRBV11-2	TRBJ2-5	CASSSTAGLAGQETQYF
TRBV11-3	TRBJ2-1	CASSLRGGLAGDSYNEQFF
TRBV19	TRBJ1-5	CASAIWGGHQPQHF
TRBV27	TRBJ2-3	CASSLGLAGVNTQYF
TRBV5-4	TRBJ1-1	CASSSRPLNTEAFF
TRBV28	TRBJ2-5	CASSLDRETQYF
TRBV13	TRBJ2-3	CASSLTSGEHDTQYF
TRBV28	TRBJ2-5	CASREGVGETQYF
TRBV28	TRBJ1-2	CASRRTDNYGYTF
TRBV18	TRBJ2-5	CASSPGLAGQETQYF
TRBV4-2	TRBJ2-1	CASSPVKGGSLNNEQFF
TRBV7-9	TRBJ2-2	CASSATGGMAGELFF
TRBV6-4	TRBJ1-4	CASSPAGRPNEKLFF
TRBV10-2	TRBJ2-3	CASKGADTQYF
TRBV25-1	TRBJ1-1	CASRGRAGTEAFF
TRBV4-1	TRBJ1-5	CASSQDRYSDQPQHF
TRBV27	TRBJ2-7	CASSSRKDRRYEQYF
TRBV6-1	TRBJ2-2	CASRTSDHTGELFF
TRBV7-9	TRBJ1-1	CASSLKGSEAFF
TRBV5-6	TRBJ1-4	CASSLGRKLFF
TRBV6-5	TRBJ2-3	CASSFSGSTDTQYF
TRBV19	TRBJ2-3	CASSSGRRDTQYF
TRBV28	TRBJ1-5	CAISVGGQPQHF
TRBV7-2	TRBJ2-5	CASSPRRELKKAQYF
TRBV5-4	TRBJ2-6	CASSLDGHSGANVLTF
TRBV5-1	TRBJ1-2	CASSKGQGAGGYTF
TRBV19	TRBJ1-5	CASSPPPGEQPQHF
TRBV10-2	TRBJ2-5	CASSELSETQYF
TRBV4-1	TRBJ2-3	CASSQNWVRTDTQYF
TRBV5-4	TRBJ2-1	CASSLSTRTSYNEQFF
TRBV30	TRBJ2-1	CAWSRLAGGYEQFF
TRBV6-5	TRBJ1-2	CASSPNGDRYGYTF
TRBV25-1	TRBJ1-1	CASSAQGVEAFF
TRBV2	TRBJ1-6	CASFKDYNSPLHF
TRBV19	TRBJ2-5	CASSKIAGGPETQYF
TRBV5-4	TRBJ2-5	CASSLVGQEETQYF
TRBV6-1	TRBJ2-7	CASRVNYEQYF
TRBV5-1	TRBJ1-2	CASSLEGGYGYTF
TRBV28	TRBJ1-5	CASSLLNQPQHF
TRBV6-5	TRBJ2-5	CASSYRTGRETQYF
TRBV2	TRBJ1-2	CASSGPGFVTGYTF
TRBV30	TRBJ1-2	CAWSADPRGRGYTF
TRBV11-2	TRBJ2-7	CASSLGTGGYYEQYF
TRBV28	TRBJ2-7	CASSLPVTYEQYF
TRBV9	TRBJ2-2	CASSVVGRGTGELFF